Following are 3 T cell receptor beta chains from one sample sequenced in a study of OX40 agonist ivuxolimab in advanced cancers. Libraries were prepared by immunoSEQ multiplex PCR; TCRdb keeps only in-frame clonotypes and omits some of them. The data contain 55,000 to 85,000 clones, 75% to 90% of them singletons. Sequencing used CD4+ or CD8+ T cells sorted from blood, obtained in a trial of the OX40 agonist ivuxolimab. Source of these receptors: an adult with an advanced solid tumor such as melanoma, head and neck, liver or kidney cancer.

This rearrangement joins TRBV5-6 to TRBJ1-2; 9 nucleotides line up with TRBD1. Germline loops: CDR1 SGHDT, CDR2 YYEEEE. J was trimmed by 7 bases and V by 3 bases; bases with no gene match: 10. The CDR3 consists of 15 residues. CDR3 protein: CASSSLRQGELGYTF. CDR3 DNA: TGTGCCAGCAGCTCGTTGAGACAGGGGGAGCTTGGCTACACCTTC.

Only one count was recorded for this clone. This chain connects TRBV27 to TRBJ2-2, with TRBD2 matching over 9 bases. J lost 3 bases, V lost 9 bases, and 8 bases had no gene match. Looked up from germline, CDR1 is MNHEY and CDR2 is SMNVEV (reference sequence). The length of the CDR3 is 15 residues. The CDR3 nucleotides are TGTGCCAGTAGCGGGCGGGAGGGGTACACCGGGGAGCTGTTTTTT. Its translation: CASSGREGYTGELFF.

V is TRBV5-6 and J is TRBJ1-1; D is unresolved. Trimming pared 2 bases from V and 7 bases from J, leaving 6 bases between. This CDR3 is built from 11 residues. Per the germline V gene, CDR1 is SGHDT and CDR2 is YYEEEE. The CDR3 sequence: CASSFESEAFF. DNA of the CDR3: TGTGCCAGCAGCTTCGAGAGTGAAGCTTTCTTT.